Listed below are T cell receptor beta chains from one sample, sequenced in a study of blood T cell repertoires in COVID-19. The repertoire was sequenced with immunoSEQ multiplex PCR; TCRdb's copy has only in-frame clones and lacks some. The sample has 250,000 to 400,000 clones, about 88% seen once. The specimen was PBMCs or T cells enriched from blood (not recorded which). These receptors came from a man in his 60s who had recovered from COVID-19. Each CDR3 is given with its conserved first and last residue. D genes are given only for firm matches. Clone size appears in some rows only: once, few, many, or a class for an expanded clone.

d_call	clone_size	v_call	j_call	cdr3_nt	cdr3_aa
-	-	TRBV30	TRBJ2-7	TGTGCCTGGAGTGGCCCACAGTTCGGCACCTACGAGCAGTACTTC	CAWSGPQFGTYEQYF
TRBD1	-	TRBV6-2/TRBV6-3	TRBJ1-5	TGTGCCAGCAGTTCCTGGACAGGGGGCTCTCAGCCCCAGCATTTT	CASSSWTGGSQPQHF
TRBD2	-	TRBV3-1/TRBV3-2	TRBJ2-3	TGTGCCAGCAGCGCCGGGACTAGTAGTACAGATACGCAGTATTTT	CASSAGTSSTDTQYF
-	-	TRBV6-5	TRBJ1-4	TGTGCCAGCGCCCGGGGGGAGCATGAAAAACTGTTTTTT	CASARGEHEKLFF
-	once	TRBV19	TRBJ2-2	TGTGCCAGTAGTAACTCGGGACTCCCGTGGGTGACCGGGGAGCTGTTTTTT	CASSNSGLPWVTGELFF
-	-	TRBV7-8	TRBJ1-2	TGTGCCAGCAGCCCCCCCGGGGGTATATGGTATGGCTACACCTTC	CASSPPGGIWYGYTF
TRBD2	-	TRBV10-3	TRBJ2-1	TGTGCCATCAGCGACTACCAGCGGGGATCCAATGAGCAGTTCTTC	CAISDYQRGSNEQFF
TRBD1	-	TRBV5-6	TRBJ1-3	TGTGCCAGCAGCTTTCTGGACAGGGCCGGTGGAAACACCATATATTTT	CASSFLDRAGGNTIYF
-	-	TRBV7-2	TRBJ1-3	TGTGCCAGCAGCTTAGTGGAGGGAACCTCTGGAAACACCATATATTTT	CASSLVEGTSGNTIYF
-	-	TRBV25-1	TRBJ1-6	TGTGCCAGCAGACCCGACATGGCTCCCCTCCACTTT	CASRPDMAPLHF
TRBD2	-	TRBV15	TRBJ2-3	TGTGCCACCAGCGGAAGACTAGCGGGGACCGATACGCAGTATTTT	CATSGRLAGTDTQYF
-	-	TRBV9	TRBJ1-6	TGTGCCAGCACCCAGGGAGGGTTTGGTACACCCCTCCACTTT	CASTQGGFGTPLHF
-	-	TRBV9	TRBJ1-2	TGTGCCAGCAGCGTAGAGGGAGATAACTATGGCTACACCTTC	CASSVEGDNYGYTF
-	once	TRBV24-1	TRBJ2-2	TGTGCCACCAGTGACCCCCGTCGCACCGGGGAGCTGTTTTTT	CATSDPRRTGELFF
TRBD1	-	TRBV25-1	TRBJ1-4	TGTGCCAGCAGTGAGGGACAGGGGTTTGAAAAACTGTTTTTT	CASSEGQGFEKLFF
-	-	TRBV29-1	TRBJ1-1	TGCAGCGCCGCAGGGGCTTGGAACACTGAAGCTTTCTTT	CSAAGAWNTEAFF
TRBD1	-	TRBV6-5	TRBJ2-7	TGTGCCAGCAGTTACGGGGACAGCTACGAGCAGTACTTC	CASSYGDSYEQYF
-	-	TRBV19	TRBJ1-2	TGTGCCAGTAGTATAGCCCCCGGGAACTATGGCTACACCTTC	CASSIAPGNYGYTF
-	-	TRBV4-2	TRBJ1-4	TGTGCCAGCAGCCAAGATCTCCCCGGGAGCCGTAATGAAAAACTGTTTTTT	CASSQDLPGSRNEKLFF
TRBD1	-	TRBV7-2	TRBJ1-6	TGTGCCAGCAGCTGGGGACAGGGTATGAATTCACCCCTCCACTTT	CASSWGQGMNSPLHF